The rows below give T cell receptor beta chains drawn from one sample of a study of control samples from healthy donors and cancer patients. The repertoire was sequenced with immunoSEQ multiplex PCR; TCRdb's copy has only in-frame clones and lacks some. The profile shows around 100,000 clones, about nine tenths of them singletons. Sequencing was done on a sample of blood. Receptors were obtained from a human donor in good health. The donor label of this sample is uncertain. CDR3s include the opening cysteine and the closing phenylalanine or tryptophan. D genes are given only for firm matches. Not every row has a clone size; where given, it reads once, few, many or a size class.

V	size	J	D	CDR3	DNA
TRBV9	NA	TRBJ2-1	NA	CASSARGGGAYNEQFF	TGTGCCAGCAGCGCCAGGGGGGGAGGAGCTTACAATGAGCAGTTCTTC
TRBV19	NA	TRBJ2-1	TRBD2	CATQRSSGGIVYNEQFF	TGTGCCACCCAAAGGAGTAGCGGGGGAATAGTCTACAATGAGCAGTTCTTC
TRBV14	NA	TRBJ1-1	NA	CASSQLRGLDTEAFF	TGTGCCAGCAGCCAATTACGGGGATTGGACACTGAAGCTTTCTTT
TRBV5-1	NA	TRBJ2-2	NA	CASRGSSKESGELFF	TGCGCCAGCAGAGGGAGTAGTAAGGAGTCCGGGGAGCTGTTTTTT
TRBV27	once	TRBJ1-4	TRBD1	CASSSTWDRDPEKLFF	TGTGCCAGCAGTTCTACTTGGGACAGGGACCCTGAAAAACTGTTTTTT
TRBV10-3	NA	TRBJ2-1	NA	CAISESAASYNEQFF	TGTGCCATCAGTGAGTCGGCGGCCTCCTACAATGAGCAGTTCTTC
TRBV10-3	NA	TRBJ2-2	NA	CAINPRGEANTGELFF	TGTGCCATCAACCCCAGGGGAGAGGCCAACACCGGGGAGCTGTTTTTT
TRBV24-1	NA	TRBJ2-1	TRBD2	CATSDRDGKGGGQFF	TGTGCCACCAGTGACAGGGACGGCAAAGGCGGGGGGCAGTTCTTC
TRBV5-4	once	TRBJ2-5	NA	CASSLGPGQETQYF	TGTGCCAGCAGCTTGGGCCCAGGGCAAGAGACCCAGTACTTC
TRBV6-5	NA	TRBJ2-6	NA	CASSYCGSGANVLTF	TGTGCCAGCAGTTATTGTGGCTCTGGGGCCAACGTCCTGACTTTC
TRBV3-1/TRBV3-2	NA	TRBJ1-2	NA	CASSPRPLIRYGYTF	TGTGCCAGCAGCCCACGTCCGTTGATAAGGTATGGCTACACCTTC
TRBV30	NA	TRBJ2-3	TRBD2	CAWKRGATDTQYF	TGTGCCTGGAAGCGGGGGGCCACAGATACGCAGTATTTT
TRBV24-1	NA	TRBJ2-3	TRBD1	CATSDPGQGTSTDTQYF	TGTGCCACCAGTGACCCGGGACAGGGAACTTCGACAGATACGCAGTATTTT
TRBV27	NA	TRBJ1-2	NA	CASSSTLDGYTF	TGTGCCAGCAGTTCCACACTTGATGGCTACACCTTC
TRBV30	NA	TRBJ2-7	NA	CACSHTHLYEQYF	TGTGCCTGCTCTCATACTCATCTCTACGAGCAGTACTTC
TRBV14	NA	TRBJ1-2	NA	CASSPRTGSYYGYTF	TGTGCCAGCAGCCCGAGAACAGGGTCATACTATGGCTACACCTTC
TRBV5-1	NA	TRBJ2-5	NA	CASSFDGGGETQYF	TGCGCCAGCAGCTTCGACGGTGGGGGAGAGACCCAGTACTTC
TRBV6-5	NA	TRBJ1-2	TRBD1	CATQQEQGGGYTF	TGTGCCACCCAACAGGAACAGGGGGGTGGCTACACCTTC
TRBV5-1	few	TRBJ2-1	NA	CASSPLASTYNEQFF	TGCGCCAGCAGCCCCCTAGCGAGCACCTACAATGAGCAGTTCTTC
TRBV13	few	TRBJ2-5	TRBD2	CASSVLSGAQETQYF	TGTGCCAGCAGCGTCCTTAGCGGGGCACAAGAGACCCAGTACTTC
TRBV5-8	NA	TRBJ1-6	NA	CASSQQGSVSYNSPLHF	TGTGCCAGCAGCCAACAGGGATCAGTGTCCTATAATTCACCCCTCCACTTT
TRBV28	NA	TRBJ2-1	NA	CASSFGVAPDPTYNEQFF	TGTGCCAGCAGTTTTGGTGTTGCTCCGGACCCAACCTACAATGAGCAGTTCTTC
TRBV5-4	NA	TRBJ1-3	NA	CASSSGGHLGNTIYF	TGTGCCAGCAGCTCGGGCGGCCACCTTGGAAACACCATATATTTT
TRBV6-5	NA	TRBJ1-6	NA	CASSSSRRRYNSPLHF	TGTGCCAGCAGTTCCTCCCGAAGGCGGTATAATTCACCCCTCCACTTT
TRBV19	NA	TRBJ1-5	TRBD1	CASSQPPRTGALGGQPQHF	TGTGCCAGTAGCCAACCTCCCCGGACAGGGGCCCTAGGAGGTCAGCCCCAGCATTTT
TRBV3-1/TRBV3-2	NA	TRBJ2-3	NA	CASSQTSPGSSTDTQYF	TGTGCCAGCAGCCAAACGTCTCCGGGATCCAGCACAGATACGCAGTATTTT
TRBV20-1	NA	TRBJ1-1	NA	CSASLGVAFF	TGCAGTGCTAGTCTGGGGGTAGCTTTCTTT
TRBV10-3	NA	TRBJ1-3	NA	CAITEKSSGNTIYF	TGTGCCATCACCGAGAAGAGCTCTGGAAACACCATATATTTT
TRBV7-2	NA	TRBJ2-1	NA	CASSLAAQEQFF	TGTGCCAGCAGCTTAGCCGCACAAGAGCAGTTCTTC
TRBV7-2	NA	TRBJ1-6	TRBD1	CASSLAGNRGDSPLHF	TGTGCCAGCAGCTTAGCAGGGAACAGGGGAGATTCACCCCTCCACTTT
TRBV19	NA	TRBJ2-4	NA	CASNGGSGNIQYF	TGTGCCAGTAATGGAGGATCGGGAAACATTCAGTACTTC
TRBV28	NA	TRBJ2-1	TRBD2	CASSLRAGGGNEQFF	TGTGCCAGCAGCCTGCGTGCCGGGGGGGGCAATGAGCAGTTCTTC
TRBV11-2	NA	TRBJ2-7	NA	CASSLEAGSSYEQYF	TGTGCCAGCAGCTTAGAAGCAGGGAGCTCCTACGAGCAGTACTTC
TRBV25-1	NA	TRBJ1-1	NA	CASSEKENTEAFF	TGTGCCAGCAGTGAAAAGGAGAACACTGAAGCTTTCTTT
TRBV7-2	once	TRBJ1-2	NA	CASSLASTDVWDGYTF	TGTGCCAGCAGCTTAGCGTCGACCGACGTTTGGGATGGCTACACCTTC
TRBV6-5	NA	TRBJ2-3	TRBD2	CASSHSERGPDTQYF	TGTGCCAGCAGTCATTCCGAGCGGGGCCCAGATACGCAGTATTTT
TRBV5-1	NA	TRBJ1-1	NA	CASSPAPDNTEAFF	TGCGCCAGCAGCCCCGCACCGGACAACACTGAAGCTTTCTTT
TRBV7-8	NA	TRBJ1-5	TRBD1	CASSLTGTGYNQPQHF	TGTGCCAGCAGTTTAACCGGGACAGGATATAATCAGCCCCAGCATTTT
TRBV10-1	NA	TRBJ1-2	NA	CASSAGADYGYTF	TGCGCCAGCAGCGCAGGGGCTGACTATGGCTACACCTTC
TRBV6-5	once	TRBJ2-3	NA	CASRQARGVTDTQYF	TGTGCCAGCAGGCAAGCTAGAGGAGTCACAGATACGCAGTATTTT
TRBV27	NA	TRBJ2-5	NA	CASSLKRGRRQETQYF	TGTGCCAGCAGTTTGAAACGAGGCAGGCGTCAAGAGACCCAGTACTTC
TRBV7-2	NA	TRBJ2-5	NA	CASSTESQRETQYF	TGTGCCAGCAGCACAGAATCCCAGCGGGAGACCCAGTACTTC
TRBV7-9	NA	TRBJ2-1	TRBD2	CASSSLRLAGGNEQFF	TGTGCCAGCAGCTCCCTCCGACTAGCGGGTGGCAATGAGCAGTTCTTC